A single sample is the source of the 19 T cell receptor beta chains below, sequenced in a study of cytomegalovirus exposure and HLA in healthy donors. PCR amplification relied on 60 Vbeta primers (plus 13 Jbeta primers). Method: immunoSEQ multiplex PCR; TCRdb's copy keeps in-frame clones and lacks some. The sample records around 120,000 clones, about 73% being singletons. Sample: PBMCs. Every receptor here comes from a middle-aged woman in good health and CMV-seronegative.

The V call is TRBV7-8, the J call TRBJ2-1; D call uncertain. CDR1 and CDR2 (germline): SGHVS, FQNEAQ. The CDR3 covers 15 residues. V was pared by 4 bases and J by 4 bases, with 14 bases between. The DNA of the CDR3 is TGTGCCAGCAGCTATAGTAGTCCCCGTTACAATGAGCAGTTCTTC. Translation gives CASSYSSPRYNEQFF.

This sequence joins TRBV5-1 and TRBJ2-1; D may be TRBD2 (5 bases). Germline assignment: CDR1 SGHRS and CDR2 YFSETQ. Trimming took off 1 base at V and 7 bases at J, with 15 bases between the two ends. This CDR3 has 15 residues. In nucleotides, the CDR3 is TGCGCCAGCAGCTTGATGTTCGGGGTAGGTAATGAGCAGTTCTTC. Amino acid sequence: CASSLMFGVGNEQFF.

CDR3 loop: CASNPGLYRNEQFF. For the CDR3, the DNA is TGTGCCAGCAACCCGGGACTTTACCGGAATGAGCAGTTCTTC. The chain carries TRBV27 and TRBJ2-1; tentatively, D is TRBD2 (6 bases). The CDR3 runs 14 residues. Germline lookup yields CDR1 MNHEY and CDR2 SMNVEV (reference sequence). The germline V and J ends were trimmed by 7 bases and 7 bases, with 17 bases remaining between them.

The CDR3 sequence is CASSRGTGKYQETQYF. The DNA of the CDR3 is TGTGCCAGCAGCCGTGGGACAGGGAAGTACCAAGAGACCCAGTACTTC. V usage is TRBV5-8 and J usage is TRBJ2-5, with 9 bases identical to TRBD1. CDR3 length: 16 amino acids. The J segment lost 0 bases and the V segment lost 4 bases, leaving 7 bases of the junction unmatched. The germline V gene encodes CDR1 SGHTS and CDR2 YDEGEE. Variable domain in full (rest from reference TRBV5-8 and TRBJ2-5): EAGVTQSPTHLIKTRGQQATLRCSPISGHTSVYWYQQALGLGLQFLLWYDEGEERNRGNFPPRFSGRQFPNYSSELNVNALELEDSALYLCASSRGTGKYQETQYFGPGTRLLVL.

The rearrangement joins TRBV6-1 to TRBJ2-7, with D possibly being TRBD1 (6 bases). Germline CDR1 MNHNS, CDR2 SASEGT. CDR3 length: 15 residues. The V end was cut by 6 bases, the J end by 3 bases, with 18 bases between. CDR3 residues: CASRASWTDGYEQYF. The DNA of the CDR3 is TGTGCCAGCAGGGCTTCCTGGACAGACGGCTACGAGCAGTACTTC.

This clone was observed a few times. The J gene is TRBJ1-2, the V gene TRBV2; maybe TRBD1 (5 bases). Trimming left V 4 bases short and J 11 bases short, with 11 bases between. There are 11 residues in the CDR3. Germline assignment: CDR1 SNHLY and CDR2 FYNNEI. CDR3 amino acids: CASSVMGGYTF. In DNA, the CDR3 is TGTGCCAGCAGTGTAATGGGGGGATACACCTTC.

V usage is TRBV6-5 and J usage is TRBJ2-5, with TRBD2 identical over 15 bases. The V segment lost 6 bases and the J segment 4 bases; nucleotides outside the gene matches: 3. There are 15 residues in the CDR3. Germline CDR1 MNHEY, CDR2 SVGAGI. The CDR3 nucleotides are TGTGCCAGCAGCCGGACTAGCGGGAGGGGAGAGACCCAGTACTTC. The encoded protein is CASSRTSGRGETQYF.

This clone appeared a few times. The chain is built from TRBV11-2 and TRBJ1-2; 7 bases line up with TRBD1. CDR1 is SGHAT and CDR2 is FQNNGV in the germline V gene. J was trimmed by 2 bases and V by 5 bases; bases with no gene match: 2. The CDR3 is 13 residues long. The DNA for the CDR3 is TGTGCCAGCAGCCCGGGACAGAACTATGGCTACACCTTC. Amino acids: CASSPGQNYGYTF.

This clone showed up just a few times. The chain employs TRBV5-1 and TRBJ2-5, with D possibly being TRBD2 (7 bases). The V end was cut by 0 bases, the J end by 2 bases, with 11 bases between. The CDR3 covers 15 residues. The germline gives CDR1 SGHRS, CDR2 YFSETQ. As DNA, the CDR3 is TGCGCCAGCAGCTTGGAGGGGAGGGGGCAAGAGACCCAGTACTTC. Residues: CASSLEGRGQETQYF.

The chain combines TRBV5-5 with TRBJ2-7, with TRBD1 matching 7 bases. Trimming took 0 bases from V and 5 from J; bases not matched to a gene: 8. Germline values: CDR1 SGHKS, CDR2 YYEKEE (reference sequence). CDR3 length: 15 amino acids. The CDR3 DNA follows: TGTGCCAGCAGCTTGGAGGACAGGCGGCCGCACGAGCAGTACTTC. Encoded protein: CASSLEDRRPHEQYF.

This CDR3 reads CASRTSGDYNEQFF. The CDR3, as DNA: TGTGCCAGCAGGACTAGCGGGGACTACAATGAGCAGTTCTTC. V gene TRBV4-2 combines with J gene TRBJ2-1; TRBD2 agrees at 11 bases. Germline V lookup: CDR1 LGHNA, CDR2 YNFKEQ. This CDR3 contains 14 residues. Unmatched junction bases numbered 1, after V lost 6 bases and J lost 3 bases.

This chain links TRBV19 with TRBJ1-2; 11 positions agree with TRBD1. CDR3 size: 15 residues. Trimming removed 4 bases from V and 3 bases from J; junction bases left unmatched: 4. Germline V gene data show CDR1 as LNHDA and CDR2 as SQIVND (reference sequence). CDR3 protein: CASSSPGQGDYGYTF. The CDR3 bases are TGTGCCAGTAGTAGTCCGGGACAGGGGGACTATGGCTACACCTTC.

CDR3 protein: CASSLEGANQPQHF. The CDR3 DNA is TGTGCCAGCAGCTTGGAGGGGGCAAATCAGCCCCAGCATTTT. The chain has TRBV5-4 and TRBJ1-5; TRBD1 matches at 7 bases. This CDR3 spans 14 amino acids. V shed 0 bases and J 4 bases; nucleotides not matched to a gene: 1. Germline lookup yields CDR1 SGHNT and CDR2 YYREEE (reference sequence).

The chain has TRBV4-2 and TRBJ2-1, with 11 bases aligning to TRBD2. V dropped 0 bases and J dropped 3; count of bases not matched to a gene: 1. The germline V gene encodes CDR1 LGHNA and CDR2 YNFKEQ. The length of the CDR3 is 16 residues. The CDR3 loop is CASSQDGTSGYNEQFF. The CDR3 coding sequence is TGTGCCAGCAGCCAAGATGGGACTAGCGGCTACAATGAGCAGTTCTTC.

The V and J genes are TRBV7-3 and TRBJ2-5; D is undetermined. The CDR3 has 13 residues. V dropped 5 bases and J dropped 3 bases, with 10 bases sitting between them. Germline V lookup: CDR1 SGHTA, CDR2 FQGTGA. CDR3 protein: CASSRNSKETQYF. The CDR3 DNA sequence: TGTGCCAGCAGCAGAAACAGTAAAGAGACCCAGTACTTC. Variable domain in full (rest from reference TRBV7-3 and TRBJ2-5): GAGVSQTPSNKVTEKGKYVELRCDPISGHTALYWYRQSLGQGPEFLIYFQGTGAADDSGLPNDRFFAVRPEGSVSTLKIQRTERGDSAVYLCASSRNSKETQYFGPGTRLLVL.

The J gene is TRBJ1-5, the V gene TRBV7-8; no definite D call. The CDR3 runs to 14 residues. Germline V gene sequence: CDR1 SGHVS, CDR2 FQNEAQ. V lost 2 bases to trimming and J lost 0 bases, with 5 bases between them. CDR3 sequence reads: CASSLLRSNQPQHF. CDR3 nucleotides: TGTGCCAGCAGCTTACTCCGTAGCAATCAGCCCCAGCATTTT.

V gene TRBV7-9 combines with J gene TRBJ2-7; D remains unclear. Germline V CDR1 and CDR2: SEHNR, FQNEAQ (reference sequence). V was pared by 1 base and J by 6 bases, with 10 bases between. The CDR3 has 13 amino acids. The CDR3 DNA sequence: TGTGCCAGCAGCTTAGAGGTGGCAGGCGAGCAGTACTTC. Translated, it gives CASSLEVAGEQYF.

The chain employs TRBV28 and TRBJ2-3; TRBD1 matches at 9 bases. CDR3 length equals 19 residues. V shed 5 bases, J shed 2 bases, and the junction held 17 bases outside the gene matches. Germline V lookup: CDR1 MDHEN, CDR2 SYDVKM. Here the CDR3 DNA reads TGTGCCAGCAGTCTCTTATTGGGGGGGGACAGGGAGGACACAGATACGCAGTATTTT. This encodes CASSLLLGGDREDTDTQYF.

V is TRBV9 and J is TRBJ1-3, with D hard to call. This CDR3 has 16 amino acids. CDR1 is SGDLS and CDR2 is YYNGEE in the germline V gene. V lost 0 bases and J lost 0, with 10 bases in between. The CDR3 sequence is CASSVVGGSSGNTIYF. The CDR3 nucleotides read TGTGCCAGCAGCGTAGTTGGCGGTAGCTCTGGAAACACCATATATTTT.